These 24 T cell receptor beta chains were all obtained from the same sample, sequenced in a study of cytomegalovirus exposure and HLA in healthy donors. The PCR used 60 Vbeta and 13 Jbeta primers. The data were produced by immunoSEQ multiplex PCR, yet TCRdb's version contains in-frame clones alone and is incomplete. The table shows under 300,000 clones, with about 80% occurring only once. The sequencing input was PBMCs. Receptors originate from a woman aged 60-75 years in good health and CMV-seropositive.

V and J are TRBV15 and TRBJ1-1; D ambiguous. The CDR3 has 12 amino acids. The germline CDR1 and CDR2 sequences are LNHNV and YYDKDF (reference sequence). Trimming pared 6 bases from V and 4 bases from J, leaving 9 bases between. The CDR3 sequence: CATSQVSTEAFF. In nucleotides, the CDR3 is TGTGCCACCAGTCAGGTGAGCACTGAAGCTTTCTTT.

The chain is built from TRBV19 and TRBJ2-7; D is possibly TRBD2 (5 bases). Germline V CDR1 and CDR2: LNHDA, SQIVND (reference sequence). The CDR3 extends over 13 amino acids. Between the trimmed V and J ends, which lost 3 bases and 5 bases, there was a span of 11 bases. CDR3 bases: TGTGCCAGTAGTATCCCCGCCGGGGACGAGCAGTACTTC. It codes for CASSIPAGDEQYF. The full variable domain, completed using reference TRBV19 and TRBJ2-7, is DGGITQSPKYLFRKEGQNVTLSCEQNLNHDAMYWYRQDPGQGLRLIYYSQIVNDFQKGDIAEGYSVSREKKESFPLTVTSAQKNPTAFYLCASSIPAGDEQYFGPGTRLTVT.

This chain links TRBV19 with TRBJ1-1; D not resolved. The CDR3 runs to 14 residues. V was shortened by 5 bases and J by 4 bases, with 14 bases between the two germline ends. Looked up from germline, CDR1 is LNHDA and CDR2 is SQIVND (reference sequence). The CDR3 spells CASSPRYRATEAFF. In DNA form, the CDR3 reads TGTGCCAGTAGTCCCCGGTACAGAGCCACTGAAGCTTTCTTT.

The chain couples TRBV29-1 to TRBJ2-2, with TRBD2 identical over 8 bases. V was clipped by 7 bases and J by 7 bases; unmatched bases: 5. From germline, CDR1 is SQVTM and CDR2 ANQGSEA. The CDR3 sequence is 12 residues long. CDR3 in DNA: TGCAGCGCGCGGGAGGAGATCGGGGAGCTGTTTTTT. Translation: CSAREEIGELFF.

This chain's CDR3 is CASSPGDLGTEAFF. The CDR3 DNA reads TGCGCCAGCAGCCCAGGGGACCTGGGGACTGAAGCTTTCTTT. The V call is TRBV5-1, the J call TRBJ1-1; D possibly corresponds to TRBD1 (6 bases). CDR3 length equals 14 residues. V was trimmed by 4 bases and J by 5 bases, leaving 15 bases between them. The germline CDR1 and CDR2 sequences are SGHRS and YFSETQ. Based on the CDR3 plus reference TRBV5-1 and TRBJ1-1, the full variable domain is KAGVTQTPRYLIKTRGQQVTLSCSPISGHRSVSWYQQTPGQGLQFLFEYFSETQRNKGNFPGRFSGRQFSNSRSEMNVSTLELGDSALYLCASSPGDLGTEAFFGQGTRLTVV.

The chain joins TRBV21-1 to TRBJ2-5; the D call TRBD2 from the table was never checked on the DNA. TRBV21-1 is a documented pseudogene. The CDR3 is 17 residues long. In DNA, the CDR3 is TGTGCCAGCACCGCCTGGCCCTCCGGGGTCGTGGGGAGACCCCAGTACTTC. The encoded protein is CASTAWPSGVVGRPQYF.

The genes are TRBV5-1 and TRBJ2-1; D call uncertain. Germline V lookup: CDR1 SGHRS, CDR2 YFSETQ. The CDR3 length is 12 residues. The V and J ends lost 7 bases and 3 bases respectively, with 8 bases between them. CDR3 loop: CASSLYYNEQFF. For the CDR3, the DNA is TGCGCCAGCTCACTTTACTACAATGAGCAGTTCTTC.

The chain employs TRBV19 and TRBJ1-5, with 9 bases lining up with TRBD1. This CDR3 has 17 residues. The J segment lost 7 bases and the V segment lost 3 bases, leaving 13 bases of the junction unmatched. Germline-derived CDR1 and CDR2 are LNHDA and SQIVND (reference sequence). In DNA, the CDR3 is TGTGCCAGTAGTATGACCTCCGGGACAGGGCTTCGGCAGCCCCAGCATTTT. It specifies CASSMTSGTGLRQPQHF.

The V call is TRBV5-4, the J call TRBJ2-7, with D possibly matching TRBD2 (6 bases). Trimming left V 7 bases short and J 6 bases short, with 23 bases between. Germline V gene sequence: CDR1 SGHNT, CDR2 YYREEE (reference sequence). The CDR3 consists of 15 residues. The chain's CDR3 is CASQLPTSTQSEQYF. The DNA of the CDR3 is TGTGCCAGCCAACTACCGACTAGTACCCAAAGCGAGCAGTACTTC.

Only a few counts were recorded for this clone. The genes are TRBV5-5 and TRBJ1-5; D ambiguous. V shed 2 bases and J shed 0 bases, with 9 bases lying between them. The CDR3 consists of 15 residues. CDR1 is SGHKS, CDR2 YYEKEE, per germline (reference sequence). The CDR3 DNA reads TGTGCCAGCAGCTTTTCATTTTTTAGCAATCAGCCCCAGCATTTT. It encodes CASSFSFFSNQPQHF.

This clone was observed a handful of times. V gene TRBV5-1 combines with J gene TRBJ2-7; 8 bases fit TRBD2. Looked up from germline, CDR1 is SGHRS and CDR2 is YFSETQ. The CDR3 is 18 residues long. V lost 4 bases, J lost 0 bases, and 15 bases stayed unmatched. CDR3: CASSLRGGLAGLSYEQYF. The CDR3 bases are TGCGCCAGCAGCCTCCGGGGCGGGCTAGCGGGCCTCTCCTACGAGCAGTACTTC.

V usage is TRBV9 and J usage is TRBJ1-1; 9 positions match TRBD1. CDR3 length: 15 residues. V trimming: 4 bases; J trimming: 3 bases; junction bases outside the gene matches: 7. The V gene's germline CDR1 is SGDLS and CDR2 YYNGEE. CDR3 nucleotide sequence: TGTGCCAGCAGCAAAGGACAGGGGTGGGACACTGAAGCTTTCTTT. This codes for CASSKGQGWDTEAFF. The full variable domain, rest sourced from reference TRBV9 and TRBJ1-1, is DSGVTQTPKHLITATGQRVTLRCSPRSGDLSVYWYQQSLDQGLQFLIQYYNGEERAKGNILERFSAQQFPDLHSELNLSSLELGDSALYFCASSKGQGWDTEAFFGQGTRLTVV.

This chain connects TRBV19 to TRBJ2-2; D uncertain. V gave up 8 bases and J gave up 4 bases, with 8 bases separating them. This CDR3 is 12 amino acids long. Germline-derived CDR1 and CDR2 are LNHDA and SQIVND (reference sequence). The CDR3 region is CASSRVTGELFF. CDR3 in DNA: TGTGCCAGTTCTAGAGTCACCGGGGAGCTGTTTTTT. Complete variable domain (other parts from reference TRBV19 and TRBJ2-2): DGGITQSPKYLFRKEGQNVTLSCEQNLNHDAMYWYRQDPGQGLRLIYYSQIVNDFQKGDIAEGYSVSREKKESFPLTVTSAQKNPTAFYLCASSRVTGELFFGEGSRLTVL.

Regarding this clone: Germline is not matched at one junction end, which may reflect a read error. This chain uses TRBV7-9 with TRBJ1-1; 7 bases are shared with TRBD1. The CDR3 sequence is 14 residues long. Germline V gene lookup returns CDR1 SEHNR and CDR2 FQNEAQ (reference sequence). CDR3 nucleotide sequence: TGTGCCAGCACCTTAGGACAGGTTCGCCCTGAAGCTTTCTTT. This translates into CASTLGQVRPEAFF.

V is TRBV5-1 and J is TRBJ2-2; D gene uncertain. Germline CDR1 is SGHRS and CDR2 is YFSETQ. Trimming removed 0 bases from V and 6 bases from J, with 6 bases in between. CDR3 length: 13 amino acids. CDR3 sequence reads: CASSLAGPGELFF. The DNA of the CDR3 is TGCGCCAGCAGCTTGGCTGGGCCCGGGGAGCTGTTTTTT.

This clone was counted only a few times. The chain recombines TRBV5-6 with TRBJ1-4; tentative D call: TRBD1 (6 bases). With 4 bases removed from V and 0 bases from J, the gap between germline ends came to 19 bases. Germline V lookup: CDR1 SGHDT, CDR2 YYEEEE. The CDR3 is 18 residues long. CDR3 nucleotide sequence: TGTGCCAGCAGCATCTTTACAGGGAGCGGGGCAACTAATGAAAAACTGTTTTTT. It codes for CASSIFTGSGATNEKLFF.

The chain recombines TRBV11-2 with TRBJ1-4; D is undetermined. Between the trimmed V and J ends, which lost 5 bases and 8 bases, there was a span of 21 bases. The CDR3 sequence is 16 residues long. Per germline, CDR1 SGHAT and CDR2 FQNNGV. CDR3 sequence: CASSRGVGRRGEKLFF. For the CDR3, the DNA is TGTGCCAGCAGCCGCGGGGTGGGGAGGCGGGGAGAAAAACTGTTTTTT.

The rearrangement joins TRBV6-5 to TRBJ1-4; 7 bases are a match to TRBD1. This CDR3 contains 15 residues. V was pared by 5 bases and J by 8 bases, with 11 bases of the junction left unmatched. Germline V lookup: CDR1 MNHEY, CDR2 SVGAGI. The chain's CDR3 is CASSTNRGLREKLFF. The CDR3 DNA follows: TGTGCCAGCAGTACCAACAGGGGACTTCGAGAAAAACTGTTTTTT.

The CDR3 region is CASSLAAGVSTDTQYF. CDR3 DNA: TGCGCCAGCAGCTTGGCTGCGGGAGTATCCACAGATACGCAGTATTTT. The chain uses TRBV5-1 and TRBJ2-3, with 7 bases lining up with TRBD2. CDR3 length: 16 residues. CDR1 is SGHRS, CDR2 YFSETQ, per germline. J was trimmed by 2 bases and V by 0 bases; bases with no gene match: 6.

V is TRBV29-1 and J is TRBJ1-3; D is unclear. Germline V gene lookup returns CDR1 SQVTM and CDR2 ANQGSEA. This CDR3 spans 12 amino acids. V was cut by 6 bases and J by 0 bases, with 6 bases left in between. CDR3 DNA: TGCAGCGTCTCTATCTCTGGAAACACCATATATTTT. Translated: CSVSISGNTIYF.

Details on this clone: The sample has other DNA sequences that encode this CDR3 too. The chain recombines TRBV5-1 with TRBJ2-4, with TRBD1 matching 9 bases. Trimming took 0 bases from V and 6 from J; bases not matched to a gene: 4. The CDR3 length is 15 residues. Germline values: CDR1 SGHRS, CDR2 YFSETQ. The CDR3 DNA reads as TGCGCCAGCAGCTTGGAGGGGACAGGGATAAACATTCAGTACTTC. This translates into CASSLEGTGINIQYF.

The chain employs TRBV19 and TRBJ1-2, with TRBD1 matching over 10 bases. The CDR3 is 18 amino acids. Per germline, CDR1 LNHDA and CDR2 SQIVND (reference sequence). Losses at the gene ends were 3 bases for V and 5 bases for J; bases not matched to a gene: 15. CDR3 sequence reads: CASSMGPGQGSLGYGYTF. In nucleotides, the CDR3 is TGTGCCAGTAGTATGGGTCCGGGACAGGGGTCTCTAGGATATGGCTACACCTTC.

V usage is TRBV14 and J usage is TRBJ1-1; perhaps TRBD1 as D (6 bases). Between the trimmed V and J ends, which lost 0 bases and 8 bases, there was a span of 7 bases. Germline assignment: CDR1 SGHDN and CDR2 FVKESK. The CDR3 covers 12 residues. CDR3 residues: CASSQERGEAFF. For the CDR3, the DNA is TGTGCCAGCAGCCAAGAAAGGGGGGAAGCTTTCTTT.

J is TRBJ2-5 and V is TRBV6-5, with 8 bases fitting TRBD1. Germline V gives CDR1 MNHEY, CDR2 SVGAGI. After removal of 6 bases from V and 4 bases from J, the junction contained 1 base not matched to a gene. The CDR3 runs to 12 residues. CDR3 region: CASSQGAETQYF. CDR3 sequence (DNA): TGTGCCAGCAGCCAGGGGGCAGAGACCCAGTACTTC.